This T cell receptor (beta chain) was sequenced in a study of graft-versus-host responses after intestinal transplantation (dated by TCRdb to the early 2020s). Context from the whole study: Recipients received multivisceral, liver-intestinal, or isolated intestinal transplants. Rather than being sequenced by the commercial service, samples from a few later patients were sequenced in-house on an Illumina MiSeq and processed with MiXCR. The cohort enrolled 24 intestinal transplant recipients, one of whom was a retransplant, and a few patients without pretransplant specimens were excluded. Bulk TCR-beta CDR3 sequencing was used to track graft-versus-host and host-versus-graft alloreactive T cell clones in the graft, circulation and bone marrow after intestinal transplantation. To identify alloreactive clones, pre-transplant mixed lymphocyte reaction products were sequenced and then compared with unstimulated pre-transplant donor and recipient T cells. Anti-thymocyte globulin induction was given to all recipients, followed by maintenance tacrolimus and steroids for two to four years. A peak of at least 4% donor T cells among recipient peripheral blood mononuclear cells was the definition used for donor T cell macrochimerism.

Points the paper makes about the study in general: Conclusions were limited by the relatively low number and heterogeneity of intestinal transplant patients. Early after transplant, peak levels of circulating GvH clones were found to be associated with declines in HvG clones. Patients with donor T cell macrochimerism had high GvH to HvG T cell clonal ratios in their allografts. GvH clones turned up in recipient bone marrow, with some appearing earlier in ileal mucosa or blood, a pattern consistent with an intestinal mucosal origin.

As to this clone: Its antigen specificity is not known. No base-level quality is on record; no much larger clone is a single base apart.

This specimen's time point label, per the study, means: cells obtained before transplantation from donor or recipient. CD3+CD4+ and CD3+CD8+ populations were FACS-sorted from unstimulated pre-transplant donor and recipient cells taken from spleen or lymph nodes. Preparation of the library involved the immunoSEQ multiplex PCR assay. For most patients, genomic DNA was isolated using the Qiagen DNeasy Blood and Tissue Kit and was shipped frozen to Adaptive Biotechnologies for TCR sequencing. For most patients, genomic DNA was subjected to high-throughput TCR-beta CDR3 sequencing by Adaptive Biotechnologies. Regarding the original processing steps: TCR sequencing data were retrieved from Adaptive's ImmunoSEQ software for about 17 patients, whereas a few other patients were processed with MiXCR and VDJtools. To correct CD4 versus CD8 sorting errors, any sequence found in both subsets at a frequency ratio below 5:1 was removed. CDR3 nucleotide sequences shared by donor and recipient were removed because the origin of these sequences could not be assigned. To be classed as alloreactive, a clone needed at least 2-fold expansion over unstimulated cells and a minimum CFSE-low frequency of 0.002% (template counts) or 0.001% (read counts). Clones were considered mappable if detected in sequenced pre-transplant spleen, lymph node, or MLR CFSE-low populations of the donor or recipient. The cumulative frequency of alloreactive clones was calculated as a percentage of all sequences, weighted by copy number. Sourced from immuneACCESS, this table was stored by TCRdb with only in-frame sequences that have V and J called. A share of the clones is absent; for the studies checked, an unresolved V gene accounts for under half, and the remainder has no known explanation. The V and J calls and clone size come from that table; D and trimming were worked out from the DNA. This sample holds about 97,000 clones; just under 95% were observed only once. About 0.073% of the sample belongs to the ten largest clones.

The germline ends are 22 bases apart after V is trimmed by 5 bases and J by 2 bases. Taken from cysteine to phenylalanine, the CDR3 has 17 residues. Only the CDR3 portion is preserved as DNA: 51 bases, with reading frame beginning at the first base. CDR1 and CDR2 (SEHNR, FQNEAQ) derive from the germline V gene (reference sequence). The receptor comes from a human donor who was the organ donor for an intestinal transplant. Source: unstimulated CD8+ T cells sorted from spleen or lymph node cells, taken before transplant. The chain couples TRBV7-9 to TRBJ2-7; no D gene is confidently identified. The DNA sequence follows: TGTGCCAGCAGCGCGACCACGCCAGGCCCTACAACCTACGAGCAGTACTTC. This encodes CASSATTPGPTTYEQYF. When the CDR3 is completed using the reference TRBV7-9 and TRBJ2-7 genes on either side, the full variable domain is DTGVSQNPRHKITKRGQNVTFRCDPISEHNRLYWYRQTLGQGPEFLTYFQNEAQLEKSRLLSDRFSAERPKGSFSTLEIQRTEQGDSAMYLCASSATTPGPTTYEQYFGPGTRLTVT.